The rows below give T cell receptor beta chains drawn from one sample of a study of T cells in Graves' hyperthyroidism and ophthalmopathy. TCRdb processed the multiplex PCR reads anew with MiXCR; each CDR3 protein has one entry. The data show roughly 510,000 distinct CDR3 sequences, with more than 20% seen just once and roughly 29% held by the top ten. Sequenced: blood. The receptors come from a man aged 18-30 years with Graves' hyperthyroidism. CDR3s include the opening cysteine and the closing phenylalanine or tryptophan. The order of the fields is clone size, V gene, D gene, J gene, CDR3 protein, CDR3 DNA. The D gene is left open where the match is weak. Clone size is given for some rows only: seen once, a few or many times, or a class if the clone is expanded.

>.|TRBV12-3/TRBV12-4|.|TRBJ2-6
CASSLKGFSGANVLTF
TGTGCCAGCAGTTTAAAGGGGTTTTCTGGGGCCAACGTCCTGACTTTC
>many|TRBV20-1|.|TRBJ1-1
CSARGQENMNTEAFF
TGCAGTGCTAGAGGCCAGGAGAACATGAACACTGAAGCTTTCTTT
>many|TRBV6-1|.|TRBJ2-5
CASSATDQETQYF
TGTGCCAGCAGCGCTACAGATCAAGAGACCCAGTACTTC
>many|TRBV12-3/TRBV12-4|TRBD1|TRBJ1-5
CASSLRGQGNQPQHF
TGTGCCAGCAGTTTAAGAGGACAGGGTAATCAGCCCCAGCATTTT
>many|TRBV7-6|TRBD2|TRBJ2-5
CASSLESGGSIQETQYF
TGTGCCAGCAGCTTAGAGAGCGGGGGATCCATTCAAGAGACCCAGTACTTC
>.|TRBV30|.|TRBJ2-7
CAWSVLGGEQYF
TGTGCCTGGAGTGTACTCGGGGGCGAGCAGTACTTC
>.|TRBV6-5|.|TRBJ1-1
CASSSAATEAFF
TGTGCCAGCAGTTCGGCGGCCACTGAAGCTTTCTTT
>many|TRBV4-1|.|TRBJ1-3
CASSQVGRTGNTIYF
TGCGCCAGCAGCCAAGTCGGCAGAACTGGAAACACCATATATTTT
>few|TRBV7-9|.|TRBJ2-7
CSSSPLSGVGYEQYF
TGTTCCAGCAGCCCCCTGTCCGGGGTCGGGTACGAGCAGTACTTC
>many|TRBV14|.|TRBJ2-7
CASSHQTGYEQYF
TGTGCCAGCAGCCACCAGACAGGTTACGAGCAGTACTTC
>.|TRBV6-5|.|TRBJ1-2
CASSYSGGLGYTF
TGTGCCAGCAGTTACTCTGGGGGCCTCGGCTACACCTTC
>many|TRBV5-6|.|TRBJ2-7
CASSLAGTSAYEQYF
TGTGCCAGCAGCTTGGCCGGGACATCGGCCTACGAGCAGTACTTC
>many|TRBV4-1|TRBD1|TRBJ1-1
CASSPGGGGTEAFF
TGCGCCAGCAGCCCAGGGGGAGGGGGCACTGAAGCTTTCTTT
>many|TRBV10-3|.|TRBJ1-1
CAISAKQSQNTEAFF
TGTGCCATCAGCGCTAAACAGAGCCAGAACACTGAAGCTTTCTTT
>.|TRBV5-1|.|TRBJ2-7
CASSPDAGSYEQYF
TGCGCCAGCAGCCCCGACGCCGGGAGCTACGAGCAGTACTTC
>many|TRBV12-3/TRBV12-4|TRBD1|TRBJ2-7
CASRETGYEQYF
TGTGCCAGCAGAGAGACAGGGTACGAGCAGTACTTC
>few|TRBV19|.|TRBJ2-4
CASSINPTRGGSALAKNIQYF
TGTGCCAGTAGTATAAACCCGACGAGGGGGGGAAGCGCGCTAGCCAAAAACATTCAGTACTTC
>.|TRBV27|.|TRBJ1-1
CAICSWTGPGIGTEAFF
TGTGCCATCTGTTCATGGACGGGGCCAGGGATCGGGACTGAAGCTTTCTTT
>few|TRBV5-1|TRBD1|TRBJ2-3
CASSVRTGTDTQYF
TGCGCCAGCAGCGTGCGGACAGGGACAGATACGCAGTATTTT
>many|TRBV15|.|TRBJ2-5
CATSRDLGSIGETQYF
TGTGCCACCAGCAGGGACCTAGGGTCGATTGGAGAGACCCAGTACTTC
>many|TRBV6-2/TRBV6-3|.|TRBJ2-5
CASSYSRDTLQETQYF
TGTGCCAGCAGTTACTCGAGGGACACCCTCCAAGAGACCCAGTACTTC
>few|TRBV15|.|TRBJ1-1
CATSRDKAGRDWTEAFF
TGTGCCACCAGCAGAGATAAGGCAGGGAGGGATTGGACTGAAGCTTTCTTT
>many|TRBV6-5|.|TRBJ1-5
CASSSAGRGNQPQHF
TGTGCCAGCAGTTCGGCCGGGCGTGGGAATCAGCCCCAGCATTTT
>many|TRBV4-1|TRBD1|TRBJ1-2
CASSQLGGANYGYTF
TGCGCCAGCAGCCAGTTAGGGGGCGCGAACTATGGCTACACCTTC
>many|TRBV6-1|.|TRBJ1-2
CASSEWIGNYGYTF
TGTGCCAGCAGTGAATGGATAGGGAACTATGGCTACACCTTC
>.|TRBV10-3|TRBD1|TRBJ1-1
CAASTGGFTEAFF
TGTGCCGCATCGACAGGGGGCTTCACTGAAGCTTTCTTT
>many|TRBV12-3/TRBV12-4|.|TRBJ2-7
CASKARISYEQYF
TGTGCCAGCAAGGCCAGGATCTCCTACGAGCAGTACTTC
>few|TRBV28|.|TRBJ2-2
CASRGGALNTGELFF
TGTGCCAGCCGAGGGGGGGCGTTAAACACCGGGGAGCTGTTTTTT
>few|TRBV4-1|TRBD1|TRBJ2-5
CASSQVWTGLSQETQYF
TGCGCCAGCAGCCAAGTTTGGACAGGGCTTAGCCAAGAGACCCAGTACTTC
>.|TRBV28|.|TRBJ1-6
CASSGRLSSYNSPHHF
TGTGCCAGCAGTGGACGGTTGAGCTCCTATAATTCACCCCACCACTTT
>many|TRBV6-4|TRBD1|TRBJ1-2
CASSTRTGRLQAYGYTF
TGTGCCAGCAGTACCCGGACAGGGCGGTTACAAGCCTATGGCTACACCTTC
>.|TRBV12-3/TRBV12-4|.|TRBJ2-7
CASSPRLLRGPEQYF
TGTGCCAGCAGCCCCAGACTCCTTCGGGGACCCGAGCAGTACTTC
>many|TRBV5-1|.|TRBJ1-1
CASSGEWALNTEAFF
TGCGCCAGCAGCGGAGAGTGGGCCTTGAACACTGAAGCTTTCTTT
>many|TRBV27|.|TRBJ2-5
CASSLLYGQSQETQYF
TGTGCCAGCAGTTTATTATACGGACAGTCCCAAGAGACCCAGTACTTC
>many|TRBV27|TRBD1|TRBJ1-1
CASSPWTGGFTEAFF
TGTGCCAGCAGTCCTTGGACAGGGGGTTTCACTGAAGCTTTCTTT
>few|TRBV27|TRBD1|TRBJ2-2
CASRDRGVRELFF
TGTGCCAGCCGGGACAGGGGGGTGCGGGAGCTGTTTTTT
>.|TRBV19|.|TRBJ1-5
CASSTRHPSNQPQHF
TGTGCCAGTAGTACTCGACACCCGAGCAATCAGCCCCAGCATTTT
>.|TRBV27|.|TRBJ1-5
CAIGSGNQPQHF
TGTGCCATCGGTTCGGGCAATCAGCCCCAGCATTTT
>many|TRBV6-5|.|TRBJ1-3
CASSYGSSGNTIYF
TGTGCCAGCAGTTACGGTAGCTCTGGAAACACCATATATTTT
>.|TRBV15|.|TRBJ1-2
CATSRVPATVDYGYTF
TGTGCCACCAGCAGAGTCCCAGCTACTGTGGACTATGGCTACACCTTC
>many|TRBV11-2|TRBD1|TRBJ2-4
CASSWDRGLRNIQYF
TGTGCCAGCAGCTGGGACAGGGGGCTGAGGAACATTCAGTACTTC
>many|TRBV12-3/TRBV12-4|.|TRBJ2-7
CASSRGLTYEQYF
TGTGCCAGCAGTCGAGGCCTTACCTACGAGCAGTACTTC
>.|TRBV6-5|.|TRBJ2-4
CASSYAPTGLLGAKNIKYF
TGTGCCAGCAGTTATGCCCCTACAGGTCTCCTTGGGGCCAAAAACATTAAGTACTTC
>few|TRBV4-1|.|TRBJ1-5
CASRLQDGVRQPQHF
TGCGCCAGCAGGCTTCAGGACGGAGTAAGACAGCCCCAGCATTTT
>few|TRBV5-6|.|TRBJ1-5
CASSYGRGDQPQHF
TGTGCCAGCAGCTATGGACGGGGAGATCAGCCCCAGCATTTT
>many|TRBV20-1|TRBD1|TRBJ2-7
CSARDPGTGVLVFYEQYF
TGCAGTGCTAGAGATCCCGGGACAGGGGTTTTAGTTTTCTACGAGCAGTACTTC